The clone carrying this T cell receptor beta chain appeared once. The record originates from a study of technical replicates of blood from a few donors. The method was immunoSEQ multiplex PCR; TCRdb's version includes in-frame clones alone and lacks a portion of them. Seen here are some 47,000 clones, about 94% observed once, and the top ten hold about 3.9%. This CDR3 is 13 amino acids long. The V end lost 2 bases, the J end lost 2 bases, and 5 bases lay between the germline ends. Germline V gene lookup returns CDR1 LGHNT and CDR2 FRNRAP. Sequenced sample: PBMCs. The V and J genes are TRBV12-5 and TRBJ2-3; no firm D call. This clonotype was obtained from a human donor in good health. Some clones in this sample may be carry-over from other donors' samples. This CDR3 reads CASGLINTDTQYF. CDR3 DNA: TGTGCTAGTGGTTTGATCAACACAGATACGCAGTATTTT.